These 15 T cell receptor beta chains share one sample of origin, sequenced in a study of blood T cell repertoires in COVID-19. Produced via immunoSEQ multiplex PCR; TCRdb's table is partial and in-frame only. The table includes approximately 22,000 clones, 73% detected once. Material for sequencing was peripheral blood. These receptors all come from a human donor in a cohort sampled during active or convalescent COVID-19.

The chain uses TRBV2 and TRBJ1-2; 8 bases fit TRBD1. This CDR3 contains 15 residues. J was trimmed by 5 bases and V by 5 bases; bases with no gene match: 10. The germline V gene encodes CDR1 SNHLY and CDR2 FYNNEI. In DNA form, the CDR3 reads TGTGCCAGCAGTTCTAATTTACAGGGGGGTTATGGCTACACCTTC. It specifies CASSSNLQGGYGYTF.

The chain links TRBV6-5 to TRBJ1-1, with 7 bases that match TRBD1. V shed 2 bases and J 6 bases; nucleotides not matched to a gene: 0. Germline CDR1 reads MNHEY; CDR2 reads SVGAGI. CDR3 length: 12 residues. For the CDR3, the DNA is TGTGCCAGCAGTTACCAGGGGGCTGAAGCTTTCTTT. It encodes CASSYQGAEAFF.

This sequence joins TRBV28 and TRBJ1-1; maybe TRBD1 (6 bases). This CDR3 has 15 amino acids. With 2 bases removed from V and 5 bases from J, the gap between germline ends came to 15 bases. CDR1 and CDR2 (germline): MDHEN, SYDVKM. The CDR3 loop is CASSLEGSRGTEAFF. Here the CDR3 DNA reads TGTGCCAGCAGTTTAGAGGGCTCAAGGGGGACTGAAGCTTTCTTT.

V is TRBV13 and J is TRBJ2-2, with D perhaps TRBD2 (5 bases). This CDR3 is built from 17 residues. Trimming pared 4 bases from V and 1 base from J, leaving 16 bases between. Germline CDR1 reads PRHDT; CDR2 reads FYEKMQ (reference sequence). The CDR3 DNA reads TGTGCCAGCAGCTCCGCACGGCAGGCGGGGAACACCGGGGAGCTGTTTTTT. Translated, it gives CASSSARQAGNTGELFF.

The chain has TRBV5-5 and TRBJ2-5; D perhaps matches TRBD1 (6 bases). CDR3 length equals 15 residues. The V and J ends lost 5 bases and 1 base respectively, with 15 bases between them. The germline gives CDR1 SGHKS, CDR2 YYEKEE (reference sequence). The CDR3 is CASRGGQFSQETQYF. DNA for the CDR3: TGTGCCAGCAGGGGTGGACAGTTTTCCCAAGAGACCCAGTACTTC.

The chain joins TRBV19 to TRBJ2-7; 7 nucleotides match TRBD1. CDR1 is LNHDA, CDR2 SQIVND, per germline (reference sequence). V lost 9 bases, J lost 1 base, and 6 bases stayed unmatched. The CDR3 is 13 amino acids. CDR3 protein: CASTLTGSYEQYF. DNA for the CDR3: TGTGCCAGCACTTTGACAGGGTCCTACGAGCAGTACTTC.

CDR3 DNA sequence: TGTGCCAGCAAGAATCAGGGGCATAACTATGGCTACACCTTC. It yields the protein CASKNQGHNYGYTF. The rearrangement links TRBV6-5 to TRBJ1-2; maybe TRBD1 (6 bases). This CDR3 region has 14 residues. Germline CDR1 is MNHEY and CDR2 is SVGAGI. Trimming left V 7 bases short and J 1 base short, with 13 bases between.

The chain is built from TRBV10-3 and TRBJ1-3; D call uncertain. CDR1 and CDR2 (germline): ENHRY, SYGVKD. Trimming took off 5 bases at V and 7 bases at J, with 6 bases between the two ends. The CDR3 has 11 amino acids. CDR3 loop: CAISSRNTIYF. In DNA, the CDR3 is TGTGCCATCAGTTCCAGGAACACCATATATTTT.

V and J are TRBV7-2 and TRBJ1-2; D unresolved. Per germline, CDR1 SGHTA and CDR2 FQGNSA. CDR3 length: 14 amino acids. V lost 3 bases and J 4 bases, leaving 12 bases between the germline ends. DNA of the CDR3: TGTGCCAGCAGCTTCGCCGCGACGGGCTATGGCTACACCTTC. Residues: CASSFAATGYGYTF.

This clone was seen only a few times. The chain joins TRBV19 to TRBJ2-1, with D possibly TRBD1 on 6 matching bases. This CDR3 region has 14 residues. CDR1 is LNHDA, CDR2 SQIVND, per germline (reference sequence). V was clipped by 7 bases and J by 2 bases, with 12 bases between them. This CDR3 reads CASKKDSPYNEQFF. In DNA form, the CDR3 reads TGTGCCAGTAAAAAGGACAGTCCCTACAATGAGCAGTTCTTC.

This clone is medium-sized by share. This chain links TRBV19 with TRBJ2-1, with 7 bases identical to TRBD1. The V gene end was trimmed by 11 bases and the J gene end by 4 bases; junction bases not matched to a gene: 8. The CDR3 length is 13 residues. Looked up from germline, CDR1 is LNHDA and CDR2 is SQIVND (reference sequence). In DNA, the CDR3 is TGTGCCGCGTCCGTGACAGGGTACAATGAGCAGTTCTTC. Its protein product is CAASVTGYNEQFF.

The V and J genes are TRBV6-5 and TRBJ2-7; 9 bases align to TRBD1. The ends lost 9 bases at V and 2 bases at J; junction bases unmatched: 5. The CDR3 is 13 residues long. Germline V gives CDR1 MNHEY, CDR2 SVGAGI. The CDR3 nucleotides read TGTGCCAGTAGGGGGACAGGGCCCTACGAGCAGTACTTC. This translates into CASRGTGPYEQYF.

The rearrangement uses TRBV3-1 (or the pseudogene TRBV3-2) and TRBJ2-4; 11 positions match TRBD2. The germline V gene has CDR1 LGHDT and CDR2 YNNKEL (reference sequence). This CDR3 is built from 15 residues. V trimming: 0 bases; J trimming: 8 bases; junction bases outside the gene matches: 3. The CDR3 protein is CASSQDSGRGDIQYF. Written as DNA, the CDR3 is TGTGCCAGCAGCCAAGATAGCGGGAGGGGGGACATTCAGTACTTC.

The V and J genes are TRBV7-2 and TRBJ1-5; 11 bases agree with TRBD1. With 5 bases clipped from V and 5 bases from J, the junction kept 5 bases outside the gene matches. This CDR3 is 15 amino acids long. Germline loops: CDR1 SGHTA, CDR2 FQGNSA. The CDR3: CASSTWTGGYQPQHF. CDR3 nucleotides: TGTGCCAGCAGCACATGGACAGGGGGCTATCAGCCCCAGCATTTT.

This chain joins TRBV6-5 and TRBJ1-1; D uncertain. This CDR3 has 15 amino acids. Trimming cost V 6 bases and J 0 bases, with 14 bases left between them. Germline CDR1 reads MNHEY; CDR2 reads SVGAGI. The CDR3 is CASSPFDGMNTEAFF. The CDR3 nucleotides read TGTGCCAGCAGCCCCTTCGACGGGATGAACACTGAAGCTTTCTTT.